This T cell receptor (beta chain) emerged from a study of blood T cell repertoires in COVID-19. Here immunoSEQ multiplex PCR was the method, and the copy in TCRdb shows in-frame clones only, minus some. The table includes 150,000 to 200,000 clones, around 83% detected once. Trimming stripped 1 base from V and 0 bases from J, with 7 bases between. The CDR3 spans 14 residues. Germline lookup yields CDR1 LNHNV and CDR2 YYDKDF (reference sequence). This clone was counted only a few times. The sample was PBMCs or T cells enriched from blood (not recorded which). The gene calls are TRBV15 and TRBJ2-7; D is unresolved. This clonotype originated in a middle-aged woman in a cohort exposed to, infected with or recovered from COVID-19 (not recorded which). CDR3 nucleotide sequence: TGTGCCACCAGCAGAGTACAGAGCTCCTACGAGCAGTACTTC. This sequence encodes CATSRVQSSYEQYF.